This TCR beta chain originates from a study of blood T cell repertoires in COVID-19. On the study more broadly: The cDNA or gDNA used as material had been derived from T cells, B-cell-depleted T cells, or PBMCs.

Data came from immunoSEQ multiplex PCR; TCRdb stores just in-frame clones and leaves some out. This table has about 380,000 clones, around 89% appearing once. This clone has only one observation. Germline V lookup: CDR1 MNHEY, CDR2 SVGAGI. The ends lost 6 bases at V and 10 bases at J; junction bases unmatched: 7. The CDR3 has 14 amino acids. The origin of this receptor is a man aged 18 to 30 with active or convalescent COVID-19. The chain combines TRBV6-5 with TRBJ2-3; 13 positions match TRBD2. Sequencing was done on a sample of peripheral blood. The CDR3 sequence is CASRPPGTSGAQYF. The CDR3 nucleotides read TGTGCCAGCAGACCACCCGGGACTAGCGGGGCGCAGTATTTT.